This T cell receptor (beta chain) derives from a study of OX40 agonist ivuxolimab in advanced cancers. Trimming removed 7 bases from V and 7 bases from J, with 14 bases in between. The germline CDR1 and CDR2 sequences are SNHLY and FYNNEI. The CDR3 contains 12 residues. Produced via immunoSEQ multiplex PCR; TCRdb's table is partial and in-frame only. In the table there are about 72,000 clones, 80% to 90% of which are singletons. The TCR comes from an adult with an advanced solid tumor such as melanoma, head and neck, liver or kidney cancer. The chain combines TRBV2 with TRBJ2-7; tentatively, D is TRBD1 or TRBD2 (6 bases each). The sample here was CD4+ or CD8+ T cells sorted from blood, taken in a trial of the OX40 agonist ivuxolimab. This CDR3 reads CASTGASWEQYF. CDR3 nucleotides: TGTGCCAGCACGGGGGCATCGTGGGAGCAGTACTTC.